Listed below are T cell receptor beta chains from one sample, sequenced in a study of cytotoxic CD8 clonotypes in ibrutinib-treated CLL. Generated by immunoSEQ multiplex PCR, the TCRdb table keeps only in-frame clones and is missing some. The sample has about 120,000 clones, about 50% seen once. The sequencing used PBMCs, collected after 24 months of ibrutinib treatment. These receptors were taken from a human donor with chronic lymphocytic leukemia. Both conserved end residues are part of each CDR3. The D gene is left open where the match is weak. Expanded clones get a size class; other rows say once, few or many, or leave the size out.

abundance	v_gene	j_gene	d_gene	CDR3aa	CDR3nt
NA	TRBV7-9	TRBJ2-5	TRBD1	CASSLGQGQETQYF	TGTGCCAGCAGCCTTGGACAGGGCCAAGAGACCCAGTACTTC
NA	TRBV19	TRBJ1-5	NA	CASSIGNRGNQPQHF	TGTGCCAGTAGTATTGGCAACAGGGGCAATCAGCCCCAGCATTTT
NA	TRBV25-1	TRBJ2-7	TRBD2	CASSAGGGTYEQYF	TGTGCCAGCAGTGCGGGGGGGGGCACCTACGAGCAGTACTTC
NA	TRBV30	TRBJ1-1	NA	CAWGHRSRGTEAFF	TGTGCCTGGGGACATAGATCGAGGGGCACTGAAGCTTTCTTT
NA	TRBV7-9	TRBJ2-3	NA	CASSSPRAADTQYF	TGTGCCAGCAGCTCCCCCAGAGCTGCAGATACGCAGTATTTT
few	TRBV25-1	TRBJ2-5	NA	CASSEGRTQYF	TGTGCCAGCAGTGAGGGGAGGACCCAGTACTTC
NA	TRBV2	TRBJ1-6	TRBD1	CASSWTGSPLHF	TGTGCCAGCAGTTGGACAGGCTCACCCCTCCACTTT
NA	TRBV5-3	TRBJ2-7	NA	CARSSGGYPAGEQYF	TGTGCCAGAAGCTCTGGGGGGTACCCCGCGGGGGAGCAGTACTTC
NA	TRBV6-5	TRBJ1-2	TRBD1	CASRTGGLGGYTF	TGTGCCAGCAGGACAGGGGGTCTAGGTGGCTACACCTTC
few	TRBV23-1	TRBJ1-5	NA	CASSPHGKYSNQPQHF	TGCGCCAGCAGTCCCCACGGGAAATATAGCAATCAGCCCCAGCATTTT
NA	TRBV25-1	TRBJ1-2	TRBD1	CASRGDRESLTF	TGTGCCAGCAGGGGGGACAGGGAGAGTTTGACCTTC
NA	TRBV4-1	TRBJ1-1	TRBD1	CASSQETLQGAEAFF	TGCGCCAGCAGCCAAGAAACCCTACAGGGGGCTGAAGCTTTCTTT
few	TRBV20-1	TRBJ2-7	NA	CSGGTYEQYF	TGCAGTGGCGGGACCTACGAGCAGTACTTC
few	TRBV2	TRBJ1-1	NA	CASTPRGGKGAFF	TGTGCCAGCACCCCTCGGGGGGGTAAAGGAGCTTTCTTT
NA	TRBV7-9	TRBJ2-5	TRBD2	CASSLSGREKYF	TGTGCCAGCAGCTTATCAGGGAGGGAGAAGTACTTC
NA	TRBV6-5	TRBJ2-7	TRBD1	CASSYRTGDIYEQYF	TGTGCCAGCAGTTACAGGACAGGGGACATTTACGAGCAGTACTTC
NA	TRBV2	TRBJ2-5	NA	CASSGTSVGTQYF	TGTGCCAGCAGTGGGACTTCTGTGGGGACCCAGTACTTC
few	TRBV6-5	TRBJ1-6	NA	CASSYSMGSRESPLHF	TGTGCCAGCAGTTACTCGATGGGCAGTAGGGAATCACCCCTCCACTTT
NA	TRBV11-2	TRBJ2-1	NA	CASSPRGRDEQFF	TGTGCCAGCAGCCCGCGGGGAAGGGATGAGCAGTTCTTC
NA	TRBV6-5	TRBJ2-7	NA	CASRRLRDTFYEQYF	TGTGCCAGCAGACGTTTAAGGGACACTTTCTACGAGCAGTACTTC
NA	TRBV6-6	TRBJ1-6	NA	CASTEGGRYSPLHF	TGTGCCAGCACCGAAGGGGGGCGCTATTCACCCCTCCACTTT
few	TRBV7-2	TRBJ1-4	TRBD1	CASSQTGGNEKLFF	TGTGCCAGCAGCCAAACAGGGGGCAATGAAAAACTGTTTTTT
NA	TRBV18	TRBJ1-2	NA	CASSQGQTYGYTF	TGTGCCAGCTCACAAGGACAGACCTATGGCTACACCTTC
NA	TRBV29-1	TRBJ1-6	NA	CSVQGTLGNSPLHF	TGCAGCGTTCAGGGGACTCTTGGGAATTCACCCCTCCACTTT
NA	TRBV27	TRBJ1-4	TRBD1	CASSWRQGEKLFF	TGTGCCAGCAGTTGGCGACAGGGCGAAAAACTGTTTTTT
NA	TRBV12-5	TRBJ2-2	NA	CASGSPAGTTAGELFF	TGTGCTAGTGGTTCTCCCGCAGGGACCACCGCCGGGGAGCTGTTTTTT
NA	TRBV30	TRBJ1-2	NA	CAWSRLSGPAGGYTF	TGTGCCTGGAGTCGTCTGAGTGGACCGGCGGGTGGCTACACCTTC
many	TRBV6-1	TRBJ2-2	NA	CASSDRVELFF	TGTGCCAGCAGTGACAGGGTCGAGCTGTTTTTT
NA	TRBV30	TRBJ2-3	TRBD2	CAWSGAAGGLPYTQYF	TGTGCCTGGAGTGGTGCCGCGGGGGGCCTTCCATATACGCAGTATTTT
NA	TRBV6-1	TRBJ1-5	TRBD1	CASGDRDYQPQHF	TGTGCCAGCGGCGACAGGGATTACCAGCCCCAGCATTTT